This T cell receptor (beta chain) emerged from a study of cytomegalovirus exposure and HLA in healthy donors. Study summary: Earlier work reported around 110 million unique TCR beta sequences from about 170 million T cells.

V shed 5 bases and J 2 bases; nucleotides not matched to a gene: 8. This CDR3 region has 15 residues. Germline assignment: CDR1 LGHNA and CDR2 YSLEER. It was with 60 Vbeta and 13 Jbeta primers that the PCR ran. This table comes from immunoSEQ multiplex PCR, and its TCRdb copy is limited to in-frame clones, with some not included. The data hold some 140,000 clones, with roughly 72% observed a single time. The chain recombines TRBV4-3 with TRBJ2-7; 8 nucleotides line up with TRBD1. The sequencing input was PBMCs. The TCR was taken from a young man in good health and CMV-seronegative. The CDR3 reads CASSVRDRGTYEQYF. The DNA for the CDR3 is TGCGCCAGCAGCGTACGCGACAGGGGTACCTACGAGCAGTACTTC.